This record covers a single T cell receptor (beta chain). What it recognizes is unknown. The germline gives CDR1 LNHDA, CDR2 SQIVND (reference sequence). Germline trimming cut 5 bases from V and 1 base from J; bases unmatched to any gene: 10. CDR3 size: 16 residues. This entry belongs to a study of Ad26.COV2.S vaccination and SARS-CoV-2 variants. General study findings and limits: It is possible that the TCR breadth and depth analyses underestimated the total T cell responses. Reported post-vaccination CD8+ and CD4+ T cell responses to spike showed substantial breadth. Spike-specific TCR breadth ran higher among vaccine recipients than placebo recipients. Across vaccine and placebo recipients, the breadth of non-spike TCRs was similar.

Clones were read by immunoSEQ multiplex PCR, and TCRdb kept only the in-frame ones, dropping some. The repertoire holds approximately 400,000 clones, approximately 90% seen once, with under 4% in the top ten. The gene calls are TRBV19 and TRBJ2-7; TRBD1 agrees at 8 bases. This receptor was obtained from a human donor who had recovered from COVID-19. Sequencing was performed on peripheral blood, taken after recovery from COVID-19. The CDR3 region has the DNA TGTGCCAGTAGTGTGGACAGGGCTATGGGATCCTACGAGCAGTACTTC. This sequence encodes CASSVDRAMGSYEQYF. Using reference TRBV19 and TRBJ2-7 for the parts outside the CDR3, the full variable domain is DGGITQSPKYLFRKEGQNVTLSCEQNLNHDAMYWYRQDPGQGLRLIYYSQIVNDFQKGDIAEGYSVSREKKESFPLTVTSAQKNPTAFYLCASSVDRAMGSYEQYFGPGTRLTVT.